This T cell receptor (beta chain) originates from a study of blood T cell repertoires in COVID-19 (dated by TCRdb to 2020 to 2022). Context from the whole study: Collaborator samples came from the United States, Italy and Spain and covered acute and convalescent phases of COVID-19. Where HLA class I and class II types were available, the types were taken from metadata supplied by the sample provider, not from assay-based typing. The repertoires were released in a freely available public database intended as a resource for research on the immune response to SARS-CoV-2. The dataset comprised deeply sampled blood TCRbeta repertoires from subjects exposed to, actively infected with, or recovered from COVID-19. A de-identified subject ID, COVID-19 status, age in years and sex were almost always included in the sample metadata. The samples were drawn from the first 160 participants of the ongoing ImmuneRACE study and from 950 to 1,500 subjects provided by 6 global collaborators. The prospective study material was composed of cDNA or gDNA derived from T cells, B-cell-depleted T cells, or PBMCs. Here is what the overall study found, with its caveats: The amount of clinical and demographic metadata varied by source and participant and was provided uncurated.

The immunoSEQ Assay, a bias-controlled multiplex PCR, was used to amplify TCRbeta CDR3 regions from genomic DNA. Per the original workflow: The number of nucleated cells in each sample was estimated by amplification of reference gene primers within the assay. To quantify the absolute abundance of each unique TCRbeta CDR3 rearrangement, sequence reads were collapsed and filtered. For each sample, productive Simpson clonality was calculated as the square root of Simpson's diversity index across productive rearrangements. The table comes from immuneACCESS by way of TCRdb, which keeps in-frame sequences with V and J called. Part of the clones is missing from these tables; in studies checked, under half for an unresolved V gene and the rest for unknown reasons. That table furnishes V, J and clone size, whereas the DNA furnished D and trimming. Across this sample there are 45,000 to 65,000 clones, with over 80% seen only once. The ten largest clonotypes hold roughly 10% of the sample.

Looking up the germline V gene yields CDR1 MNHEY and CDR2 SVGAGI. V is cut by 2 bases and J by 6 bases, and the space between the germline ends is 10 bases. The CDR3 measures 13 amino acids from cysteine to phenylalanine. The entry retains the CDR3 DNA only, 39 bases that are in frame from base 1. A remark on this clone: Its antigen is currently not known. Base qualities are not provided; no much larger clone lies one nucleotide away.

One collaborating source in Seattle enrolled patients while the patients were actively infected and followed the patients over time throughout the course of disease. Each collaborating institution followed its own protocols to collect whole blood in K2EDTA tubes. Collaborator samples were shipped for TCRbeta analysis as frozen whole blood, isolated PBMCs, or DNA extracted from either sample type. The chain is made from TRBV6-5 and TRBJ1-2, with no reliable assignment of the D segment. The sample was peripheral blood. The receptor's source is a man aged 25 to 45 with COVID-19, enrolled during active disease. The CDR3 region: CASSYQDLHGYTF. The DNA sequence is as follows: TGTGCCAGCAGTTACCAGGATCTCCATGGCTACACCTTC.